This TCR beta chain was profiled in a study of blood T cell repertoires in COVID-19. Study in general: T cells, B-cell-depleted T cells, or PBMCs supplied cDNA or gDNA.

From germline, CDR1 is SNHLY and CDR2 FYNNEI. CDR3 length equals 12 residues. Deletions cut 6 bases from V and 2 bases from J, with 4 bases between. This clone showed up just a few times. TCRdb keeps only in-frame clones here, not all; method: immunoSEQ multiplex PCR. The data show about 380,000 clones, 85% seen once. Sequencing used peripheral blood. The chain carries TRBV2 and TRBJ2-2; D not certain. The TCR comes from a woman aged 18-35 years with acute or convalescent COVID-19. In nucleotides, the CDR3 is TGTGCCAGCAGCCTAAACACCGGGGAGCTGTTTTTT. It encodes CASSLNTGELFF.